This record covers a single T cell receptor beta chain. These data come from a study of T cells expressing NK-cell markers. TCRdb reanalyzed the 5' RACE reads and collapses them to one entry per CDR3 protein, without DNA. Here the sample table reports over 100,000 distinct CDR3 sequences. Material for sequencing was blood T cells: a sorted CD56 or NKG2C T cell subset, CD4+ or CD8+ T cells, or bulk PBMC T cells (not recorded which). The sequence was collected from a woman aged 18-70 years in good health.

The CDR3 region is CASSFPTSGGSSTDTQYF. The chain combines TRBV11-1 with TRBJ2-3; TCRdb picks TRBD2, but there is no DNA to check that call. The CDR3 spans 18 residues. Germline CDR1 is SGHAT and CDR2 is FQDESV (reference sequence).